This T cell receptor (beta chain) comes out of a study of T cells in localized non-small cell lung cancer (TCRdb year 2020). General notes on the study: Comparing tumors with uninvolved tumor-adjacent lungs, the study looked at the T cell repertoires of over 200 patients with early-stage NSCLC. The mean age of the NSCLC patients was 50 to 85 years, with about 120 men and about a hundred women. All 230 or so NSCLC patients in the cohort were treatment-naive and had localized lung tumors that were resected.

About this clone: Its specific antigen is unknown. No base quality information exists; no much larger clone differs at one position.

General study outcomes and caveats: Higher T cell density in blood was associated with longer overall survival, whereas higher clonality in adjacent lung was associated with shorter survival. Because multi-region sequencing of the tumors was not done, intratumor heterogeneity could not be ruled out. Uninvolved tumor-adjacent lung showed the highest T cell clonality, higher than tumor, which suggests more focused antigenic responses in the adjacent lung. Since the design was exploratory, TCR variables were selected using unadjusted p-values with no false-discovery rate correction. Of the top 100 tumor clones, a median of roughly 57 were detected in paired uninvolved adjacent lung; roughly 29 were also among that lung's top 100.

At diagnosis, tumor, uninvolved tumor-adjacent lung and peripheral blood were collected and then preserved as a mix of FFPE and fresh-frozen material. Blood samples were analyzed as peripheral blood mononuclear cells for TCR repertoire profiling. TCR beta CDR3 regions were sequenced from DNA using the immunoSEQ Assay. On the study's bioinformatics: To compute T cell density, TCR beta template counts were normalized to usable DNA, which was estimated by amplifying housekeeping genes. Using the preseqR package, richness was estimated by extrapolating to 120,000 templates for tissue samples and 400,000 templates for PBMC samples. Clonality was taken to be one minus Pielou's evenness. Tissue-enriched TCRs were identified through differential abundance testing performed on productive amino-acid clonotypes, with a minimum total count of 5 and an alpha of 0.1. Repertoire overlap between compartments was quantified with the Jaccard Index and Morisita Overlap Index. GLIPH grouped TCR beta CDR3s together with public tetramer-defined viral CDR3s, and a viral motif had to include at least three viral sequences and also show V-gene enrichment. Imported from immuneACCESS, the table was reduced by TCRdb to in-frame sequences with V and J called. These copies leave out some clones; in studies compared against another copy, an unresolved V gene accounts for under half, and the cause of the remainder is not known. V, J and clone size are taken as reported in that table, and D and trimming were inferred from the DNA itself. For this sample the table gives around 40,000 clones, of which approximately 83% were detected only once. 6.5% to 10% of the sample is in the top ten clones.

V loses 4 bases, J loses 3 bases, and the germline ends lie 14 bases apart. According to the germline V gene (reference sequence), CDR1 reads SGHKS and CDR2 reads YYEKEE. The CDR3 numbers 14 residues from cysteine through phenylalanine. Only CDR3 DNA remains: 42 bases, in frame from the first base. This TCR was sampled from a man aged 35-75 years with stage II lung adenocarcinoma. Here the sequenced sample was PBMCs, taken before any cancer treatment. This chain is built from TRBV5-5 and TRBJ2-7, with the D gene uncertain. The nucleotide sequence reads as follows: TGTGCCAGCAGCCCGCCGCTTCTCCTCTACGAGCAGTACTTC. This sequence encodes CASSPPLLLYEQYF.